This paragraph covers one T cell receptor (beta chain) sequence. The antigen is not known. The entry originates in a study of T cell responses to AZD1222 COVID-19 vaccine. Second-dose recipients at about 4 or about 12 weeks were treated as one pooled group. Clones were read by immunoSEQ multiplex PCR, and TCRdb kept only the in-frame ones, dropping some. The repertoire holds 180,000 or so clones, with about 91% as singletons. V gave up 6 bases and J gave up 3 bases; unmatched junction bases: 8. Looked up from germline, CDR1 is SNHLY and CDR2 is FYNNEI. This CDR3 spans 16 amino acids. Study-wide points: Researchers report vaccine-associated CD4 TCRs spanning spike, with dominance at 160-218 and 743-854. Donors, mostly white British, included more females; clonal diversity was possibly underestimated. Researchers took repertoire samples only after the peak T cell response had come.

The sequencing here drew on peripheral blood, taken 28 days after the second AZD1222 dose. The sequence derives from an adult who received the AZD1222 COVID-19 vaccine. The chain combines TRBV2 with TRBJ2-4; 10 bases are shared with TRBD2. The CDR3 loop is CASRESGGDGKNIQYF. Written as DNA, the CDR3 is TGTGCCAGCAGGGAGAGCGGGGGGGACGGCAAAAACATTCAGTACTTC. Filled out from reference TRBV2 and TRBJ2-4, the complete variable domain reads EPEVTQTPSHQVTQMGQEVILRCVPISNHLYFYWYRQILGQKVEFLVSFYNNEISEKSEIFDDQFSVERPDGSNFTLKIRSTKLEDSAMYFCASRESGGDGKNIQYFGAGTRLSVL.